A selection of T cell receptor beta chains follows, all from one sample in a study of early T cells in non-severe SARS-CoV-2 infection. TCRdb reprocessed the 5' RACE reads with MiXCR, giving one entry per CDR3 protein. The repertoire holds some 32,000 distinct CDR3 sequences, about 3.9% seen once, with 7.5% to 9% in the top ten. The sequenced sample consisted of whole blood. These receptors all come from an adult who was a healthcare worker with PCR-confirmed SARS-CoV-2 infection or an uninfected control (not recorded which). The CDR3 runs from the conserved cysteine through the conserved F or W. Fields, in order: D gene, V gene, J gene, clone size, CDR3 length, CDR3 protein, CDR3 DNA. D genes are given only for firm matches. Not every row has a clone size; where given, it reads once, few, many or a size class.

d_gene: .; v_gene: TRBV27; j_gene: TRBJ1-1; abundance: many; len: 14; CDR3aa: CASSPPEGNTEAFF; CDR3nt: TGTGCCAGCAGTCCGCCTGAGGGAAACACTGAAGCTTTCTTT
d_gene: .; v_gene: TRBV10-3; j_gene: TRBJ2-1; abundance: many; len: 14; CDR3aa: CAIRQADPYNEQFF; CDR3nt: TGTGCCATCAGACAAGCGGACCCCTACAATGAGCAGTTCTTC
d_gene: .; v_gene: TRBV5-1; j_gene: TRBJ2-7; abundance: many; len: 13; CDR3aa: CASSLGTDYEQYF; CDR3nt: TGCGCCAGCAGCTTGGGGACAGACTACGAGCAGTACTTC
d_gene: .; v_gene: TRBV3-1; j_gene: TRBJ1-2; abundance: few; len: 11; CDR3aa: CASSQGPRYTF; CDR3nt: TGTGCCAGCAGCCAAGGTCCCCGCTACACCTTC
d_gene: TRBD2; v_gene: TRBV18; j_gene: TRBJ2-5; abundance: many; len: 16; CDR3aa: CASSPLGLAGQETQYF; CDR3nt: TGTGCCAGCTCACCACTAGGATTAGCGGGACAAGAGACCCAGTACTTC
d_gene: .; v_gene: TRBV7-9; j_gene: TRBJ2-3; abundance: many; len: 12; CDR3aa: CASSGLTDTQYF; CDR3nt: TGTGCCAGCAGCGGGCTCACAGATACGCAGTATTTT
d_gene: TRBD1; v_gene: TRBV11-1; j_gene: TRBJ1-2; abundance: many; len: 15; CDR3aa: CASSLTQAGGYGYTF; CDR3nt: TGTGCCAGCAGCTTAACTCAAGCAGGGGGTTATGGCTACACCTTC
d_gene: .; v_gene: TRBV5-1; j_gene: TRBJ2-7; abundance: few; len: 15; CDR3aa: CASSFIGGLSDEQYF; CDR3nt: TGCGCCAGCAGCTTTATCGGGGGCCTATCGGACGAGCAGTACTTC
d_gene: .; v_gene: TRBV7-9; j_gene: TRBJ1-1; abundance: many; len: 11; CDR3aa: CASRVYTEAFF; CDR3nt: TGTGCCAGCAGAGTCTACACTGAAGCTTTCTTT
d_gene: TRBD1; v_gene: TRBV20-1; j_gene: TRBJ2-7; abundance: .; len: 15; CDR3aa: CSAGQGAFGSYEQYF; CDR3nt: TGCAGTGCGGGACAGGGGGCGTTCGGCTCCTACGAGCAGTACTTC
d_gene: .; v_gene: TRBV20-1; j_gene: TRBJ1-2; abundance: .; len: 10; CDR3aa: CSAIRAGYTF; CDR3nt: TGCAGTGCTATTAGGGCCGGCTACACCTTC
d_gene: .; v_gene: TRBV6-5; j_gene: TRBJ2-2; abundance: many; len: 16; CDR3aa: CASSLPQGGSTGELFF; CDR3nt: TGTGCCAGCAGCCTACCCCAGGGGGGGAGCACCGGGGAGCTGTTTTTT
d_gene: .; v_gene: TRBV7-9; j_gene: TRBJ2-2; abundance: many; len: 18; CDR3aa: CASSLARPAARRFGELFF; CDR3nt: TGTGCCAGCAGCTTAGCCCGACCAGCCGCCAGGCGTTTCGGGGAGCTGTTTTTT
d_gene: TRBD1; v_gene: TRBV20-1; j_gene: TRBJ2-7; abundance: few; len: 12; CDR3aa: CSASGTAYEQYF; CDR3nt: TGCAGTGCTTCCGGGACAGCCTACGAGCAGTACTTC
d_gene: .; v_gene: TRBV7-9; j_gene: TRBJ2-7; abundance: many; len: 14; CDR3aa: CASSLGGRVAEQYF; CDR3nt: TGTGCCAGCAGCTTAGGAGGCAGGGTAGCCGAGCAGTACTTC
d_gene: TRBD2; v_gene: TRBV18; j_gene: TRBJ2-1; abundance: .; len: 17; CDR3aa: CASSLTSGRSRSPEQFF; CDR3nt: TGTGCCAGCTCTTTGACTAGCGGGAGATCTAGGTCCCCCGAGCAGTTCTTC
d_gene: .; v_gene: TRBV27; j_gene: TRBJ2-5; abundance: many; len: 14; CDR3aa: CASNFLGAPETQYF; CDR3nt: TGTGCCAGCAATTTCCTTGGGGCCCCCGAGACCCAGTACTTC
d_gene: .; v_gene: TRBV20-1; j_gene: TRBJ1-5; abundance: many; len: 15; CDR3aa: CSARKVFLPNQPQHF; CDR3nt: TGCAGTGCTAGAAAGGTGTTTCTACCGAATCAGCCCCAGCATTTT